The rows below give T cell receptor beta chains drawn from one sample of a study of blood T cell repertoires in COVID-19. Assay: immunoSEQ multiplex PCR; the TCRdb copy retains only in-frame clones and omits some. The repertoire holds roughly 130,000 clones, with approximately 89% as singletons. Sequencing was done on a sample of peripheral blood. The origin of the receptors is a woman aged 55-69 years with acute or convalescent COVID-19. The conserved cysteine and the conserved F or W are not part of the CDR3 here. The D gene is left open where the match is weak.

v_call	d_call	j_call	cdr3_aa
TRBV11-2	TRBD1	TRBJ2-7	ASTRRDRAALTHYEQY
TRBV10-3	TRBD2	TRBJ2-1	AISGGLAGLNEQF
TRBV2	TRBD1	TRBJ1-2	ASPATGRYGYT
TRBV5-1	.	TRBJ1-2	ASSLDQGGKGGYT
TRBV4-2	.	TRBJ2-2	ASTPTGQTLAGELF
TRBV27	.	TRBJ1-2	ASRSPGARWGYT
TRBV18	.	TRBJ1-4	ASSPSGSEKLF
TRBV25-1	.	TRBJ1-5	ASSYSNQPQH
TRBV28	.	TRBJ1-5	ASSGLWTGGHQPQH
TRBV4-2	TRBD2	TRBJ2-1	ASSQDGLAGVYDEQF
TRBV5-5	.	TRBJ2-5	ASSSYQETQY
TRBV18	TRBD1	TRBJ1-2	ASSPQGRGDGYT
TRBV19	TRBD2	TRBJ2-1	ASSIEQTSHNEQF
TRBV28	TRBD1	TRBJ1-4	ASTGPGGNEKLF
TRBV28	.	TRBJ1-5	ASSLPRGGKSNQPQH
TRBV7-2	.	TRBJ2-2	ASSFNGELF
TRBV30	.	TRBJ1-6	AGTVSSYNSPLH
TRBV15	.	TRBJ1-1	ATSRTHTRGAEAF
TRBV29-1	.	TRBJ1-1	SVEEAGGGTEAF
TRBV25-1	TRBD1	TRBJ2-2	ASSFRDRAAGTGELF
TRBV27	.	TRBJ1-5	ASSLQGPYSNQPQH
TRBV5-1	TRBD2	TRBJ2-1	ASSLGAGGYNEQF
TRBV9	TRBD2	TRBJ2-2	ASSVAASGRVSGTGELF
TRBV11-2	TRBD1	TRBJ2-6	ASSTLTGVANVLT
TRBV24-1	TRBD2	TRBJ2-1	ATSRAGGPLGEQF
TRBV5-4	TRBD1	TRBJ2-7	ASSQTGYEQY
TRBV27	TRBD1	TRBJ1-1	ASSSTGKDTEAF
TRBV7-2	.	TRBJ1-5	ASSLVGVSNQPQH
TRBV5-1	.	TRBJ2-3	ASSLGDSSTDTQY
TRBV6-7	TRBD2	TRBJ2-3	ASSYKLTSGITDTQY